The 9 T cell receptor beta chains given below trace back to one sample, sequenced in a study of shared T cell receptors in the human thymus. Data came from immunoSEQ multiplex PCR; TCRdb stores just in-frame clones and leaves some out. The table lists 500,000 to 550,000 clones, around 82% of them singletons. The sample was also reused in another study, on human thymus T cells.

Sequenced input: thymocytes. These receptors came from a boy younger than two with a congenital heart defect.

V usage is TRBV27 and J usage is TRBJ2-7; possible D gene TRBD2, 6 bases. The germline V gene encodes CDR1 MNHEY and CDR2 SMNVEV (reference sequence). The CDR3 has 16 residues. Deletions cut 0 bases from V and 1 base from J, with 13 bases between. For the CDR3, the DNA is TGTGCCAGCAGTTTATCGAAAAACGGGGGATCCTACGAGCAGTACTTC. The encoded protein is CASSLSKNGGSYEQYF.

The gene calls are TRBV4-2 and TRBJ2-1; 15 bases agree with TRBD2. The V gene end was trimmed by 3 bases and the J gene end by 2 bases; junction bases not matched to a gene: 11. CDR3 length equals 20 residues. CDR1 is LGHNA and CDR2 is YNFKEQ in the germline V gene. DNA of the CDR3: TGTGCCAGCAGCCAGGCCGGCGGACTAGCGGGAGGGAAACCCTACAATGAGCAGTTCTTC. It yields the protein CASSQAGGLAGGKPYNEQFF.

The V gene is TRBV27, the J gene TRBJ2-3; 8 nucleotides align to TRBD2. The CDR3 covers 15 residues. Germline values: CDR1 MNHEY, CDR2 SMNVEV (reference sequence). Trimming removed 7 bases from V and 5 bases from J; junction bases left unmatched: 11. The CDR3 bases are TGTGCCAGCACCCCTGGAGCGGGAGTATTAGATACGCAGTATTTT. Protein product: CASTPGAGVLDTQYF.

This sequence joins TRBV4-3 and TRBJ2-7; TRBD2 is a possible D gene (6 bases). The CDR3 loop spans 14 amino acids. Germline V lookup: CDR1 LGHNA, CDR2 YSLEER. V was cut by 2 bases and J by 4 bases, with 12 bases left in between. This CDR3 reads CASSQTIGTYEQYF. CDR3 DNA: TGCGCCAGCAGCCAAACTATTGGGACTTACGAGCAGTACTTC.

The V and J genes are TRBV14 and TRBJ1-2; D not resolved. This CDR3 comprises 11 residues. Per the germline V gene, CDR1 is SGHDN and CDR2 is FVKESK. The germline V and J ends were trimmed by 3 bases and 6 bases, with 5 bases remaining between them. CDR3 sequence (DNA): TGTGCCAGCAGCCACGGGAATGGCTACACCTTC. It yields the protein CASSHGNGYTF.

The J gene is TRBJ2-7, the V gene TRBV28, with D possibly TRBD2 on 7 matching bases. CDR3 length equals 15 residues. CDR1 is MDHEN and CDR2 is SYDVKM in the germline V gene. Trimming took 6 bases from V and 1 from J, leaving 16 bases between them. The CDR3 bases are TGTGCCAGCAGCTATTCCCGGGGGGCATCCTACGAGCAGTACTTC. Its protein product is CASSYSRGASYEQYF.

CDR3 sequence (DNA): TGTGCCAGCAGGAGTATATATAGCAATCAGCCCCAGCATTTT. As protein: CASRSIYSNQPQHF. The chain is built from TRBV6-6 and TRBJ1-5; D ambiguous. There are 14 residues in the CDR3. CDR1 and CDR2 (germline): MNHNY, SVGAGI (reference sequence). Trimming left V 6 bases short and J 0 bases short, with 9 bases between.

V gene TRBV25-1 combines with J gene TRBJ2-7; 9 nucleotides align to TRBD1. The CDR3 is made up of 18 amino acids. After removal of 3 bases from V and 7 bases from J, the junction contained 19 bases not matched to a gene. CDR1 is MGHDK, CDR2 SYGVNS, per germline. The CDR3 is CASSDTWGWDREGLEQYF. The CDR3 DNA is TGTGCCAGCAGTGATACGTGGGGGTGGGACAGGGAGGGTTTGGAGCAGTACTTC.

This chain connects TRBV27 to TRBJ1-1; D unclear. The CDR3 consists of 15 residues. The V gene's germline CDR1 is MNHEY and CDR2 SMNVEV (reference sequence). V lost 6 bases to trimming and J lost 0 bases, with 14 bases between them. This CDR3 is CASRSSKSLNTEAFF. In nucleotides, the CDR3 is TGTGCCAGCAGGTCTTCCAAGAGCCTGAACACTGAAGCTTTCTTT.